Listed below are T cell receptor beta chains from one sample, sequenced in a study of T cells after yellow fever vaccination. MiXCR, applied by TCRdb to the 5' RACE reads, yields one record per CDR3 protein. The sample lists 500,000 to 700,000 distinct CDR3 sequences, under 25% seen once, with 13% to 15% in the top ten. The sequencing used PBMCs, collected 15 days after the yellow fever booster vaccination. These receptors were obtained from a man aged 30-40 years who received the YFV17D yellow fever vaccine. The CDR3 runs from the conserved cysteine through the conserved F or W. A D gene is named only where the DNA matches it firmly. Part of the rows lack a size; the others show once, few, many or a class for expanded clones.

CDR3 protein	CDR3 DNA	clone size	D gene	V gene	J gene
CSAVGLAANTGELFF	TGCAGCGCCGTGGGACTAGCGGCTAACACCGGGGAGCTGTTTTTT	few	TRBD2	TRBV29-1	TRBJ2-2
CASSLDPGTGVRETQYF	TGCGCCAGCAGCTTGGATCCGGGGACAGGGGTTCGAGAGACCCAGTACTTC	many	TRBD1	TRBV5-1	TRBJ2-5
CASSPSEYEQYF	TGTGCCAGCAGCCCCAGCGAGTACGAGCAGTACTTC	few	NA	TRBV3-1	TRBJ2-7
CASRRGTYGDTQYF	TGTGCCAGCAGACGCGGGACATATGGGGATACGCAGTATTTT	NA	NA	TRBV7-2	TRBJ2-3
CASSYIGINEQFF	TGTGCCAGCAGCTACATTGGAATCAATGAGCAGTTCTTC	many	NA	TRBV27	TRBJ2-1
CASTRTVASYEQYF	TGTGCCAGCACCCGGACAGTTGCCTCCTACGAGCAGTACTTC	few	NA	TRBV2	TRBJ2-7
CASSRGQVQETQYF	TGTGCCAGCAGCCGCGGACAGGTTCAAGAGACCCAGTACTTC	few	TRBD1	TRBV12-3/TRBV12-4	TRBJ2-5
CSARDLRPRWETQYF	TGCAGTGCTAGAGATCTTCGTCCTCGTTGGGAGACCCAGTACTTC	NA	NA	TRBV20-1	TRBJ2-5
CAWRFRLWGSGANVLTF	TGTGCCTGGAGATTTCGCCTTTGGGGGTCTGGGGCCAACGTCCTGACTTTC	NA	NA	TRBV30	TRBJ2-6
CASSRQGETQYF	TGTGCCAGCAGCCGACAGGGGGAGACCCAGTACTTC	NA	TRBD1	TRBV7-9	TRBJ2-5
CASSLQTPNAVGGYTF	TGTGCCAGCAGTTTACAGACCCCAAACGCAGTAGGTGGCTACACCTTC	NA	NA	TRBV28	TRBJ1-2
CSVEPLAPSTDTQYF	TGCAGCGTTGAACCGTTAGCGCCCAGCACAGATACGCAGTATTTT	few	NA	TRBV29-1	TRBJ2-3
CSARRQEASGQPQHF	TGCAGTGCTAGAAGGCAGGAGGCCTCGGGTCAGCCCCAGCATTTT	NA	NA	TRBV20-1	TRBJ1-5
CASTPTSGWDEQYF	TGTGCCAGCACCCCGACTAGCGGGTGGGACGAGCAGTACTTC	NA	TRBD2	TRBV7-2	TRBJ2-7
CASSQGSLTSGYF	TGTGCCAGCAGCCAAGGGTCGCTTACTAGCGGCTACTTC	NA	TRBD2	TRBV4-2	TRBJ2-1
CASSLGFGTGAYEQYF	TGTGCCAGCAGCTTAGGTTTCGGGACAGGAGCATACGAGCAGTACTTC	NA	TRBD1	TRBV11-2	TRBJ2-7
CASSRTSVETQYF	TGTGCCAGCAGTCGGACTAGCGTAGAGACCCAGTACTTC	NA	TRBD2	TRBV12-3/TRBV12-4	TRBJ2-5
CASSLAPGREKTQYF	TGTGCCAGCAGCTTGGCCCCAGGACGGGAGAAGACCCAGTACTTC	few	NA	TRBV5-6	TRBJ2-5
CASSYTGGRYNEQFF	TGTGCCAGCAGCTACACAGGGGGCCGGTACAATGAGCAGTTCTTC	few	TRBD1	TRBV7-6	TRBJ2-1
CASSYRIAEEDTQYF	TGCGCCAGCAGCTATCGAATAGCGGAGGAAGATACGCAGTATTTT	NA	NA	TRBV5-1	TRBJ2-3
CASSTRWGQNEKLFF	TGTGCCAGCAGCACGCGGTGGGGACAAAATGAAAAACTGTTTTTT	NA	NA	TRBV7-8	TRBJ1-4
CASSARGRGDEQFF	TGTGCCAGCAGCGCCCGCGGGAGGGGAGACGAGCAGTTCTTC	once	TRBD2	TRBV7-6	TRBJ2-1
CASSKGTTNTEAFF	TGCGCCAGCAGCAAAGGGACAACGAACACTGAAGCTTTCTTT	NA	NA	TRBV4-3	TRBJ1-1
CASSWEGAAYNEQFF	TGCGCCAGCAGCTGGGAGGGGGCGGCGTACAATGAGCAGTTCTTC	few	NA	TRBV5-1	TRBJ2-1
CASSLEVAGGQFF	TGCGCCAGCAGCTTGGAGGTGGCTGGGGGGCAGTTCTTC	few	NA	TRBV5-1	TRBJ2-1
CASRGLAGGFVEQFF	TGTGCCAGCAGAGGACTAGCGGGAGGTTTTGTTGAGCAGTTCTTC	NA	TRBD2	TRBV6-2/TRBV6-3	TRBJ2-1
CSAPSGRGGRELFF	TGCAGTGCCCCTAGCGGGAGGGGGGGCCGGGAGCTGTTTTTT	few	TRBD2	TRBV20-1	TRBJ2-2
CASSRGLAEETQYF	TGTGCCAGCTCACGGGGACTAGCGGAAGAGACCCAGTACTTC	few	TRBD2	TRBV18	TRBJ2-5
CASSQATQNPGETQYF	TGCGCCAGCAGCCAGGCAACACAGAACCCCGGGGAGACCCAGTACTTC	few	NA	TRBV5-1	TRBJ2-5
CASSWGGSSYNSPLHF	TGTGCCAGCAGTTGGGGGGGGAGCTCCTATAATTCACCCCTCCACTTT	NA	NA	TRBV6-5	TRBJ1-6
CASNRGRSSYEQYF	TGTGCCAGCAATAGAGGTCGAAGCTCCTACGAGCAGTACTTC	NA	NA	TRBV6-2/TRBV6-3	TRBJ2-7
CSARVATDTQYF	TGCAGTGCTAGGGTAGCGACAGATACGCAGTATTTT	NA	NA	TRBV20-1	TRBJ2-3
CASSQSSGRGGELFF	TGTGCCAGCAGCCAATCTAGCGGGAGAGGCGGGGAGCTGTTTTTT	few	TRBD2	TRBV5-5	TRBJ2-2
CASSPPLAEADTQYF	TGCGCCAGCAGCCCCCCCCTAGCGGAGGCAGATACGCAGTATTTT	NA	TRBD2	TRBV5-1	TRBJ2-3
CASSLQTGTRSHEQYF	TGCGCCAGCAGCTTACAGACCGGGACTAGGTCCCACGAGCAGTACTTC	few	TRBD2	TRBV5-1	TRBJ2-7
CASSQDNAGTGTNEQYF	TGTGCCAGCAGCCAAGATAACGCCGGGACAGGGACCAACGAGCAGTACTTC	NA	TRBD1	TRBV3-1	TRBJ2-7
CASSLAPRTKEYNEQFF	TGTGCCAGCAGCTTAGCCCCCAGGACCAAGGAATACAATGAGCAGTTCTTC	NA	NA	TRBV7-2	TRBJ2-1
CASRAPGLFYEQYF	TGTGCCAGCAGGGCCCCTGGACTGTTCTACGAGCAGTACTTC	NA	NA	TRBV12-3/TRBV12-4	TRBJ2-7
CASSILLLSGNEQYF	TGTGCCAGCAGTATACTCCTCCTCAGCGGGAACGAGCAGTACTTC	NA	TRBD2	TRBV28	TRBJ2-7
CAWSDTGGFNEQYF	TGTGCCTGGAGTGATACAGGGGGCTTCAACGAGCAGTACTTC	NA	TRBD1	TRBV30	TRBJ2-7
CSAIPGQGGYEQYF	TGCAGTGCTATTCCGGGACAGGGGGGTTACGAGCAGTACTTC	few	TRBD1	TRBV20-1	TRBJ2-7
CAIRGMGGKNTEAFF	TGTGCCATCAGAGGGATGGGGGGGAAGAACACTGAAGCTTTCTTT	few	NA	TRBV10-3	TRBJ1-1
CASSQAGVNEKLFF	TGCGCCAGCAGCCAGGCGGGTGTTAATGAAAAACTGTTTTTT	few	NA	TRBV5-1	TRBJ1-4
CASTRAGGADTQYF	TGTGCCAGCACCCGAGCGGGAGGGGCCGATACGCAGTATTTT	few	TRBD2	TRBV7-2	TRBJ2-3